This TCR beta chain was identified during a study of OX40 agonist ivuxolimab in advanced cancers. Across the study: Patients received ivuxolimab, an agonistic anti-OX40 (CD134) antibody. Patients in the trial were receiving intravenous ivuxolimab every 2 weeks, at doses of 0.01 to 10 mg/kg. Study-wide points: At 0.1 to 3.0 mg/kg, CD4+ and CD8+ blood T cells expanded clonally by week 6. Some of the nonresponding patients also showed low levels of normalized T-cell clonal expansion.

Of note for this clone: Its target is unknown.

The data were produced by immunoSEQ multiplex PCR, yet TCRdb's version contains in-frame clones alone and is incomplete. The sample contains roughly 47,000 clones, roughly 90% of which appear only once. In germline, CDR1 is MNHEY, CDR2 SVGAGI. There are 11 residues in the CDR3. Trimming removed 6 bases at V and 5 bases at J, with 7 bases between. The rearrangement joins TRBV6-5 to TRBJ1-2; no clear D gene. The material sequenced was CD4+ or CD8+ T cells sorted from blood, taken in a trial of the OX40 agonist ivuxolimab. This TCR was recovered from an adult with an advanced solid tumor such as melanoma, head and neck, liver or kidney cancer. The CDR3 region is CASREEYGYTF. CDR3 sequence (DNA): TGTGCCAGCAGAGAGGAATATGGCTACACCTTC.